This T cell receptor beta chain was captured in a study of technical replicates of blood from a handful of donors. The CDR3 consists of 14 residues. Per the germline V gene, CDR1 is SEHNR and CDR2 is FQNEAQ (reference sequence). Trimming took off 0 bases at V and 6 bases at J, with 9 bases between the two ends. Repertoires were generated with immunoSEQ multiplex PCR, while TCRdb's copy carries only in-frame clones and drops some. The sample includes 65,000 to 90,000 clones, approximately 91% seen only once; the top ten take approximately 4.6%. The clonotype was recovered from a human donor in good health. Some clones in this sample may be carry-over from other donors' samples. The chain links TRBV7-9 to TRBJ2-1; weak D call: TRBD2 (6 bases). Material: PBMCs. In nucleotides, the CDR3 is TGTGCCAGCAGCTTAGCGGGAGGTGGCAATGAGCAGTTCTTC. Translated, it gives CASSLAGGGNEQFF.